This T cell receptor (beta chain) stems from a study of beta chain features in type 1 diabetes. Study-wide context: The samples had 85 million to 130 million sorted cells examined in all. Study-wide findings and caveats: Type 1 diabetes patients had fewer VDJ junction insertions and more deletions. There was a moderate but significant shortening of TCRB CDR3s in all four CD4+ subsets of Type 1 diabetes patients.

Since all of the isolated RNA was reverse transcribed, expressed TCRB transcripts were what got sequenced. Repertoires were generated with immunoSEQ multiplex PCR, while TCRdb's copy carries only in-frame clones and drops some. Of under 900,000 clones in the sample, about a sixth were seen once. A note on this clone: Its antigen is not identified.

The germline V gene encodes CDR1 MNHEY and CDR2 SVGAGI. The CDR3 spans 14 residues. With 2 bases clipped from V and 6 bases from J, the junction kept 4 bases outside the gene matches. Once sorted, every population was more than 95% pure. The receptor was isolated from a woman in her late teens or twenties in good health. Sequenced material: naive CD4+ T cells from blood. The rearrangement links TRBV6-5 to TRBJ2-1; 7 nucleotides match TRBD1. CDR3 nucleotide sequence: TGTGCCAGCAGTTACGGTTCAGGGGGCAATGAGCAGTTCTTC. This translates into CASSYGSGGNEQFF.